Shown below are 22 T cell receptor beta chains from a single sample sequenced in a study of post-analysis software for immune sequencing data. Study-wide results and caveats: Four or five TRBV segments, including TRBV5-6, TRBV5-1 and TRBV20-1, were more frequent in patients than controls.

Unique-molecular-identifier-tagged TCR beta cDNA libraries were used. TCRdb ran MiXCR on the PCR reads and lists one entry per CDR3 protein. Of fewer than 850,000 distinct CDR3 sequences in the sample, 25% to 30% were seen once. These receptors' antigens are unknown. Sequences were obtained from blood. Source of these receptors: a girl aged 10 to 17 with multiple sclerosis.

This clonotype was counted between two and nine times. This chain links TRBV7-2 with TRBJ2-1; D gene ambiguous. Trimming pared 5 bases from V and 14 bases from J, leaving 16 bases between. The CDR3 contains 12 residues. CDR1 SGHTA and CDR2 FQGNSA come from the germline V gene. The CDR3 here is CASSQDPNREFF. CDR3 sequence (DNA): TGTGCCAGCAGCCAGGATCCCAATAGGGAGTTCTTC.

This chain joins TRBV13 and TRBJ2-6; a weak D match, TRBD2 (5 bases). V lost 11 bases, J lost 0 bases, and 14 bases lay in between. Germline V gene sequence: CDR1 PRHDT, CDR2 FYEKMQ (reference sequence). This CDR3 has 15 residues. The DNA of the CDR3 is TGTGCCGCAGAACTGAGGGACTCTGGGGCCAACGTCCTGACTTTC. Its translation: CAAELRDSGANVLTF.

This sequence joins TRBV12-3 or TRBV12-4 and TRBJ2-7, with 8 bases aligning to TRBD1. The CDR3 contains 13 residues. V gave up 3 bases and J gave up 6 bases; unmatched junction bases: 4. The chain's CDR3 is CASSFDRGSEQYF. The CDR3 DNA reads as TGTGCCAGCAGTTTTGACAGGGGATCCGAGCAGTACTTC.

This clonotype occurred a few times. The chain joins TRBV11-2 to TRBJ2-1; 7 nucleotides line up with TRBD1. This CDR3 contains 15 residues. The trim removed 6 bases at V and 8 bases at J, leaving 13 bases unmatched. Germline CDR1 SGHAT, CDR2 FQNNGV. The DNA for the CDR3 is TGTGCCAGCAGTTACGACAGGGCACCAGGGCATGAGCAGTTCTTC. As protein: CASSYDRAPGHEQFF.

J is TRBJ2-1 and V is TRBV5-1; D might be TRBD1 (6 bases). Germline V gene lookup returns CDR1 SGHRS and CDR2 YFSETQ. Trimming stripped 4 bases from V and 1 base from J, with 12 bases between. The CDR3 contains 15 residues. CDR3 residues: CASSLGHGSYNEQFF. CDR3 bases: TGCGCCAGCAGCCTGGGACACGGATCCTACAATGAGCAGTTCTTC.

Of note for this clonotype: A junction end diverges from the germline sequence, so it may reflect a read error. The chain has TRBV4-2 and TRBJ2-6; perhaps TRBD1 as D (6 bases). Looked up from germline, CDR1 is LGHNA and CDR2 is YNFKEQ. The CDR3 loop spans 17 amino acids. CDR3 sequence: CASSAGVWNSGANVPTF. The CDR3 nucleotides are TGTGCCAGCAGCGCAGGGGTATGGAACTCTGGGGCCAACGTCCCGACTTTC.

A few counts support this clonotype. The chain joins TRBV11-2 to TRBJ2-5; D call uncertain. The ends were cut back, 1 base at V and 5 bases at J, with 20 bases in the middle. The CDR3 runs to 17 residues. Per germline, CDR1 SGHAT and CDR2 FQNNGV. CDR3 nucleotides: TGTGCCAGCAGCTTAGGGGCCGTTTGGCGTTATAGGGAGACCCAGTACTTC. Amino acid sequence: CASSLGAVWRYRETQYF.

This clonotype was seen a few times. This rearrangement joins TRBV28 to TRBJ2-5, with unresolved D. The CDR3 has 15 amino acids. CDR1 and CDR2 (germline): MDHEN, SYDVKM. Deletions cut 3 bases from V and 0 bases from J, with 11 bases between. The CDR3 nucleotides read TGTGCCAGCAGTTTTTCCGGAAAGTACCAAGAGACCCAGTACTTC. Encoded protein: CASSFSGKYQETQYF.

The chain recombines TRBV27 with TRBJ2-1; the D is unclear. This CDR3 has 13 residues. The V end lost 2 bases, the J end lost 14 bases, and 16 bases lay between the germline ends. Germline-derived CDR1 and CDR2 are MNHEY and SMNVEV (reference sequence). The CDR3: CASSLRAAFSEFF. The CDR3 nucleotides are TGTGCCAGCAGTTTACGGGCCGCCTTTTCGGAGTTCTTC.

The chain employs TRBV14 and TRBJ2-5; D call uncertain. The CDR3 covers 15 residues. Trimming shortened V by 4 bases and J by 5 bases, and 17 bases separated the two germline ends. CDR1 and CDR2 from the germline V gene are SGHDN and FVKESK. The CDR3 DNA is TGTGCCAGCAGCCCGAAACTACCCACCAGGGAGACCCAGTACTTC. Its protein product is CASSPKLPTRETQYF.

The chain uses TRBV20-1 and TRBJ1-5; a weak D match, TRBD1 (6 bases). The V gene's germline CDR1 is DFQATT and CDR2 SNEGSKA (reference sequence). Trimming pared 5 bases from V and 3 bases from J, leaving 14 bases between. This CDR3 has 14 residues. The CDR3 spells CSAAGTRDNQPQHF. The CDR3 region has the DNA TGCAGTGCTGCCGGGACACGGGACAATCAGCCCCAGCATTTT.

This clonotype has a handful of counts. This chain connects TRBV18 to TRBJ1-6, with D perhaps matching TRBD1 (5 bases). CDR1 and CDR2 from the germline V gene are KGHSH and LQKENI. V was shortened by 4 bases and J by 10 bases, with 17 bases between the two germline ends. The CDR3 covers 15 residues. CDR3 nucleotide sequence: TGTGCCAGCTCACGGGAGGAGGGGACGGTATCACCCCTCCACTTT. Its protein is CASSREEGTVSPLHF.

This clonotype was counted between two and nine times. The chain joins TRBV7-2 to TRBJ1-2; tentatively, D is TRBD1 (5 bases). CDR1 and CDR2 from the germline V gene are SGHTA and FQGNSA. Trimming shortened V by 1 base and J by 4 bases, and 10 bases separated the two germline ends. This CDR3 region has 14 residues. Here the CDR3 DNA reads TGTGCCAGCAGCTTAGAAGGGGATCGCTATGGCTACACCTTC. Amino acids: CASSLEGDRYGYTF.

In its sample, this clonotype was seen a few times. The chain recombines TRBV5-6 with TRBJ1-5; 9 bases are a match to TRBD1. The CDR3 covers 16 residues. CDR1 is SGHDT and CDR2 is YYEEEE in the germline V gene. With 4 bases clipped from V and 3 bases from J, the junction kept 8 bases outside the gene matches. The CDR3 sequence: CASSTGTGRSNQPQHF. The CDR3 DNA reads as TGTGCCAGCAGCACAGGGACAGGGAGGTCCAATCAGCCCCAGCATTTT.

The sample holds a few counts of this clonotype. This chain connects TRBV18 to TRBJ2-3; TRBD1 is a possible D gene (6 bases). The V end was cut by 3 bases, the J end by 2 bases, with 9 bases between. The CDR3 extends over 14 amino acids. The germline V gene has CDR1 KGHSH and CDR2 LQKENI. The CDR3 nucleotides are TGTGCCAGCTCACCGGACAGTGACACAGATACGCAGTATTTT. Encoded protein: CASSPDSDTDTQYF.

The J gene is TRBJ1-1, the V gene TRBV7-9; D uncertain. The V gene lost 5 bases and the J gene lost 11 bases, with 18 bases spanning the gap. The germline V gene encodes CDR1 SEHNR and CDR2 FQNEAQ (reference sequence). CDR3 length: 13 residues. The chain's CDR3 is CASSRDPDGGAFF. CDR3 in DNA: TGTGCCAGCAGCCGAGATCCTGATGGCGGGGCTTTCTTT.

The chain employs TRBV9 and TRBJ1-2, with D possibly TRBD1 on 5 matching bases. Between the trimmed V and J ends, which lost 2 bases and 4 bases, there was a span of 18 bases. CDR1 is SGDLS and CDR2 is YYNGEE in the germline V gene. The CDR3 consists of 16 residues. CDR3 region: CASSVYTGLTPYGYTF. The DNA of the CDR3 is TGTGCCAGCAGCGTTTATACAGGACTTACACCCTATGGCTACACCTTC.

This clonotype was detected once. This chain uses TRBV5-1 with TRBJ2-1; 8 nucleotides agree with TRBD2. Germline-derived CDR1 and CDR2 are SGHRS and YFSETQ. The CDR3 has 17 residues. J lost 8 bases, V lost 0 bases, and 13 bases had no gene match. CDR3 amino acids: CASSLARVAGLADEQFF. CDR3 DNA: TGCGCCAGCAGCTTGGCCCGGGTAGCGGGGTTGGCCGATGAGCAGTTCTTC.

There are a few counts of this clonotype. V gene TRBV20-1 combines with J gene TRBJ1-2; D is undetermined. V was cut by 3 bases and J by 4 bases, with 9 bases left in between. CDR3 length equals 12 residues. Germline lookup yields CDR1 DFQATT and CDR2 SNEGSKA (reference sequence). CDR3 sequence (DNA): TGCAGTGCTAGCGTGACGGGCTATGGCTACACCTTC. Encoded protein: CSASVTGYGYTF.

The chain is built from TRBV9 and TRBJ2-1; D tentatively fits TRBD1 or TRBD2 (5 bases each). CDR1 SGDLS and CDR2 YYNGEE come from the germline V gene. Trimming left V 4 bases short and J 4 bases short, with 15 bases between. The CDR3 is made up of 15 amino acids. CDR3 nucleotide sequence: TGTGCCAGCAGCCCTCGGGACCAAGATTACAATGAGCAGTTCTTC. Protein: CASSPRDQDYNEQFF. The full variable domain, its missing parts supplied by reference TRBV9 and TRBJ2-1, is DSGVTQTPKHLITATGQRVTLRCSPRSGDLSVYWYQQSLDQGLQFLIQYYNGEERAKGNILERFSAQQFPDLHSELNLSSLELGDSALYFCASSPRDQDYNEQFFGPGTRLTVL.

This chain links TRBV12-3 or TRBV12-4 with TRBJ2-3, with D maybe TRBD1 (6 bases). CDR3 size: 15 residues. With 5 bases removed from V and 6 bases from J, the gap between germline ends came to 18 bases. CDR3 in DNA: TGTGCCAGCAGTACAAACTGGGGACAAGTGGATACGCAGTATTTT. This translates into CASSTNWGQVDTQYF.

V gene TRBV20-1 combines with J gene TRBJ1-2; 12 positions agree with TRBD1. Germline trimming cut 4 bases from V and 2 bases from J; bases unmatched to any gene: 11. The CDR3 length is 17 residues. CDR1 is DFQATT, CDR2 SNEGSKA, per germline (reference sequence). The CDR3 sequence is CSATNRDRGRENYGYTF. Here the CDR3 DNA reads TGCAGTGCTACCAACCGGGACAGGGGGCGCGAAAACTATGGCTACACCTTC.